This T cell receptor (beta chain) stems from a study of shared clonotypes between healthy human individuals. Study-level background: Donors consisted of two women and three men between 18 and 49. CD4 naive and memory got three plates each, CD8 naive two, CD8 memory one.

The run depth of the assay was deep. The table came from immunoSEQ multiplex PCR; TCRdb's copy has only in-frame clones and leaves some out. The sample contains 2 million to 3 million clones, 80% to 95% of which appear only once. Germline CDR1 is MDHEN and CDR2 is SYDVKM. V was trimmed by 1 base and J by 7 bases, leaving 10 bases between them. This CDR3 region has 13 residues. This TCR derives from a man between 18 and 29 years old in good health. Some clones in this sample may be carry-over from other donors' samples. The sample comprised naive CD4+ T cells from PBMCs. Sample subset: CD45RA+ positively selected. The rearrangement uses TRBV28 and TRBJ2-5, with D unclear. The CDR3 DNA follows: TGTGCCAGCAGTTTATTTCGGGTCGGGACCCAGTACTTC. Protein sequence: CASSLFRVGTQYF.